This T cell receptor (beta chain) was obtained from a study of blood T cells in healthy people across ages (dated by TCRdb to 2015 to 2017). Broadly, across the study: In model experiments, template switching captured roughly one uniquely barcoded TCR beta cDNA molecule for every two T cells. To track age-related changes in TCR beta repertoire diversity, the study relied on deep sequencing normalized with unique cDNA molecular identifiers. Two additional independent replicas of 1 million unique cDNA reads from the same blood draw were analyzed for two donors (one aged 18 to 30 and one aged 80 or older). To avoid experimental bias, donors of different ages were distributed randomly across sequencing lanes. The donors were divided into four age groups: young (average approximately 15 years), middle-aged (about 39), aged (approximately 62) and long-lived (82).

The research as a whole found: Observed TCR beta diversity per million T cells fell roughly linearly with age, and a significant reduction was already apparent by age around 44. Bulk unsorted PBMC profiling prevented conclusive comparison of naive and antigen-experienced compartments. Estimates of total diversity based on one million sequenced T cells were considered lower bounds and underestimates. The CMV infection status of donors was not known, potentially confounding age-related changes in expanded clonotypes. There was a strong correlation between observed TCR beta diversity and the percentage of naive T cells measured by flow cytometry. The long-lived group showed more naive CD4+ T cells, fewer expanded clones and increased TCR diversity than the aged group, suggesting age selection.

The approximately 39 donors, aged about 6 to 100 years, were systemically healthy Caucasian individuals from Russia. Each donor gave around 9.8 milliliters of peripheral blood, collected into EDTA-treated Vacutainer tubes. PBMCs were isolated by Ficoll-Paque density-gradient centrifugation, with at least 7 million obtained per sample. Total RNA, at least 6 micrograms per sample, was extracted from PBMCs with Trizol reagent. For every donor, flow cytometry on a PBMC aliquot measured the percentage of naive CD45RAhigh/CD27high T cells. In regard to this clonotype: Its binding antigen is unknown. It has no much larger one-base neighbor in the sample; base qualities were not kept.

The library came from 5' RACE. Sequencing instrument: Illumina HiSeq 2500. A second PCR of roughly 7 to 11 cycles was performed with a sample-barcoded 5' primer and a J-beta primer mix. A template-switch 5' adaptor carrying 12 random nucleotides introduced a unique molecular identifier onto each TCR beta cDNA molecule. Each sample yielded at least 2.5 million CDR3-containing paired-end reads. First-strand cDNA synthesis was performed from all RNA using the Mint cDNA synthesis kit, with priming by a TRBC-specific oligonucleotide. All cDNA was treated with uracil-DNA glycosylase and then went through a first 18-cycle PCR with the universal primers M1SS and BC2_uni_R. Concerning the study's data processing: For normalization, 1 million high-quality reads, each with a distinct molecular identifier, were randomly selected from each sample. Instead of being binned into consensus sequences, reads that shared molecular identifiers were thrown out. MiTCR, set to a Q25 quality threshold and the strictest error-elimination algorithm, was used for CDR3 identification, clonotype clustering and error correction. A nonparametric unseen species model using Euler transformation provided a lower-bound estimate of total TCR beta diversity. Starting from the raw public reads, TCRdb applied fastp trimming at Q25, assembled clones with MiXCR and retained in-frame beta chains. One record per CDR3 amino acid sequence lists the most common genes and DNA. V and J calls and clone size were set by TCRdb, not the authors. Here the sample has roughly 1.6 million distinct CDR3 sequences; roughly 32% occur a single time. Around 11% of the sample rests with the top ten.

Relative to germline, V is missing 2 bases and J is missing 11 bases, with 10 bases of the junction outside any gene match. From a lookup of the germline V gene, CDR1 and CDR2 are SGHTA and FQGNSA. From cysteine to phenylalanine, the CDR3 is 15 amino acids long. Just the 45-base CDR3 DNA is kept, in frame starting at base 1. The sample consisted of blood. The rearranged chain carries TRBV7-2 and TRBJ2-5, with TRBD2 identical over 11 junction bases. The TCR comes from a woman aged 30 to 39 in good health. The CDR3 reads as follows: CASSLIAGGWGEQYF. The base sequence is TGTGCCAGCAGCTTAATAGCGGGAGGGTGGGGTGAGCAGTACTTC.